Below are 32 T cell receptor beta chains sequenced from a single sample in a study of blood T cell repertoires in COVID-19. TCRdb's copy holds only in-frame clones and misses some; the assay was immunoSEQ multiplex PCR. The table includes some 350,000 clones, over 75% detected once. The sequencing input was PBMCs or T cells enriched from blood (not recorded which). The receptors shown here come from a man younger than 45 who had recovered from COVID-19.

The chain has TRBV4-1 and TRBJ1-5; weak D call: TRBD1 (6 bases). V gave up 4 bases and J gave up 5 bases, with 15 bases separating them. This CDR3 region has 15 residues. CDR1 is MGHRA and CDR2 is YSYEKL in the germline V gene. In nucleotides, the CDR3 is TGCGCCAGCAGCCCATTGACAGGTAGGCATCAGCCCCAGCATTTT. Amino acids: CASSPLTGRHQPQHF.

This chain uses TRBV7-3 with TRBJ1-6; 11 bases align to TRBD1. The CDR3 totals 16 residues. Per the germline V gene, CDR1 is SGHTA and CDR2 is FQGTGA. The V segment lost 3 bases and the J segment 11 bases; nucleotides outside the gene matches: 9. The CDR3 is CASSLTGTGGFAPLHF. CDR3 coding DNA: TGTGCCAGCAGCTTGACCGGGACAGGGGGATTTGCACCCCTCCACTTT.

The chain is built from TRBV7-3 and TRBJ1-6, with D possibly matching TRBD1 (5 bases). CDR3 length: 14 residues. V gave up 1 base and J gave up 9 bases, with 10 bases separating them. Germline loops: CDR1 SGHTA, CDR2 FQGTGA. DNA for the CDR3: TGTGCCAGCAGCTTAAGGGGGGGATCTTCACCCCTCCACTTT. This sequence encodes CASSLRGGSSPLHF.

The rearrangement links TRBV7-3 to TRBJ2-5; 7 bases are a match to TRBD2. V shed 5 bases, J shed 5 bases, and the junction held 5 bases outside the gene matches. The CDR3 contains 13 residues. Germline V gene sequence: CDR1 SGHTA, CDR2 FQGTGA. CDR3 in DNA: TGTGCCAGCAGCCGGGGAGGGAGGGAGACCCAGTACTTC. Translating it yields CASSRGGRETQYF.

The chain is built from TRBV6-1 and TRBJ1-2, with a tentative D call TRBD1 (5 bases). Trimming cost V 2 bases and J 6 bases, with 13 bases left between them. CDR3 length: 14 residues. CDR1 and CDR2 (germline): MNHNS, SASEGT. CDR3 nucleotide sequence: TGTGCCAGCAGTGAAATGAAGGGGATCAATGGCTACACCTTC. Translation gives CASSEMKGINGYTF.

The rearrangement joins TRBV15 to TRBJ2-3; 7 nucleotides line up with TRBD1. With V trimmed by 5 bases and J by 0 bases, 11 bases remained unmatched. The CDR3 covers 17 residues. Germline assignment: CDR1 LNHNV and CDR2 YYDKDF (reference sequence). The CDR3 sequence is CATSHSTGTRSTDTQYF. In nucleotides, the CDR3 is TGTGCCACCAGCCACTCGACAGGGACCAGGAGCACAGATACGCAGTATTTT.

CDR3 nucleotide sequence: TGTGCCAGCAGTTCCCGGGACACCGCCAACACAGATACGCAGTATTTT. This gives the protein CASSSRDTANTDTQYF. This chain uses TRBV28 with TRBJ2-3, with TRBD1 as a possible D gene (6 bases). Germline V gene sequence: CDR1 MDHEN, CDR2 SYDVKM. V was shortened by 4 bases and J by 2 bases, with 16 bases between the two germline ends. CDR3 size: 16 residues.

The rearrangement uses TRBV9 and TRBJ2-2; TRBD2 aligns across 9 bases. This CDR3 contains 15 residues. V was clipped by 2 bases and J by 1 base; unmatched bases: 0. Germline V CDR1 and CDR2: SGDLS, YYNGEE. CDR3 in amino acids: CASSVTSGNTGELFF. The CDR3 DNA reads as TGTGCCAGCAGCGTGACTAGCGGGAACACCGGGGAGCTGTTTTTT.

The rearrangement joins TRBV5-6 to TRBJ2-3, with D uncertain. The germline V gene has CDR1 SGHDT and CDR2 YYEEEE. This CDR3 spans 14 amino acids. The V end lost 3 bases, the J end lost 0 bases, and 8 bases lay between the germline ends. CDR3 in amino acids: CASSSTESTDTQYF. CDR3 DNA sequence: TGTGCCAGCAGCTCAACAGAGAGCACAGATACGCAGTATTTT.

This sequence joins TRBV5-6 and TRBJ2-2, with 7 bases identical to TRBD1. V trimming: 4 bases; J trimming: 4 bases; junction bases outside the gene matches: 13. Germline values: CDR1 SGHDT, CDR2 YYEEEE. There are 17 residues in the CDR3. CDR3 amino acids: CASSPRRQTGSTGELFF. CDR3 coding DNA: TGTGCCAGCAGCCCCAGAAGACAGACAGGGAGCACCGGGGAGCTGTTTTTT.

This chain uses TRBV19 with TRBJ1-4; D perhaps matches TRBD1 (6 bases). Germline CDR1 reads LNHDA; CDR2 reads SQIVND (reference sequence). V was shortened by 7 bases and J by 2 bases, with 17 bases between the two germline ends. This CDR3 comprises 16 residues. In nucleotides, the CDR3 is TGTGCCAGTACCCCGGCGGGGGCAGCGACTAATGAAAAACTGTTTTTT. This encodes CASTPAGAATNEKLFF.

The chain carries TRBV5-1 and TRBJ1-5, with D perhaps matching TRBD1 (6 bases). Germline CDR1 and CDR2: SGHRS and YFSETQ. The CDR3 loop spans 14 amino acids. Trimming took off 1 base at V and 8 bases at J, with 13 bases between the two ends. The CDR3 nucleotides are TGCGCCAGCAGCTTGACAGGGACGGGTGAGCCCCAGCATTTT. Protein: CASSLTGTGEPQHF.

In DNA, the CDR3 is TGTGCCAGCAGCCATCTTGGGACTAGCGGGGGGTACGAGCAGTACTTC. Protein product: CASSHLGTSGGYEQYF. This chain uses TRBV7-8 with TRBJ2-7, with 15 bases fitting TRBD2. The CDR3 length is 16 residues. The germline CDR1 and CDR2 sequences are SGHVS and FQNEAQ. With 5 bases clipped from V and 4 bases from J, the junction kept 6 bases outside the gene matches.

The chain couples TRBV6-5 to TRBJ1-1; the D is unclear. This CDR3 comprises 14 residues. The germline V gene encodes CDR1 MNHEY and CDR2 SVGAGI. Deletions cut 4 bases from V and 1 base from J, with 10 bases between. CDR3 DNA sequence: TGTGCCAGCAGTTTCTTCGCCAGGAACACTGAAGCTTTCTTT. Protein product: CASSFFARNTEAFF.

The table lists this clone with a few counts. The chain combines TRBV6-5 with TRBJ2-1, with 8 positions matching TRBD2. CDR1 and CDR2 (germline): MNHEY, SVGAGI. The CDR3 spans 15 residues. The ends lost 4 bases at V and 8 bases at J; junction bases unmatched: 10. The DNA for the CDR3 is TGTGCCAGCAGTTCCCTCGGGGGGGTCTTCGATGAGCAGTTCTTC. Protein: CASSSLGGVFDEQFF.

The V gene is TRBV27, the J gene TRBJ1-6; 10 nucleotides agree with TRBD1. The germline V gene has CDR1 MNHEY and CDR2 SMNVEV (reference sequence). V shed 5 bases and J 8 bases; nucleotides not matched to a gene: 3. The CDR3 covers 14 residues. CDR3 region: CASSVTGGHSPLHF. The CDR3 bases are TGTGCCAGCAGTGTGACAGGGGGCCATTCACCCCTCCACTTT.

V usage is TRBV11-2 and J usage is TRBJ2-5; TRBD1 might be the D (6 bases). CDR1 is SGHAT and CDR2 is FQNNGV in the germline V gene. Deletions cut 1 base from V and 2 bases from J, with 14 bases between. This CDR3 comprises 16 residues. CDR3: CASSLGDKGLQETQYF. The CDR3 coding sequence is TGTGCCAGCAGCTTAGGGGACAAGGGATTACAAGAGACCCAGTACTTC.

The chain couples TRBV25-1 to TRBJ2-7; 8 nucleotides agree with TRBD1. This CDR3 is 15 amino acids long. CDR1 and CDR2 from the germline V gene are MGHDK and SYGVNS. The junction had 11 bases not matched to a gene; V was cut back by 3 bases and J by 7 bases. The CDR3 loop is CASSDGGQDFGEQYF. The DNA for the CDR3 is TGTGCCAGCAGTGATGGGGGACAGGACTTTGGGGAGCAGTACTTC.

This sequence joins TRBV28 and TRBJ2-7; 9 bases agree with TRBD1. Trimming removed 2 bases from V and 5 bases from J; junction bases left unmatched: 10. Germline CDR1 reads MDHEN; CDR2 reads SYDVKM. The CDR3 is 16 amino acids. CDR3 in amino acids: CASSLHGQGTDHEQYF. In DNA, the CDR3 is TGTGCCAGCAGTTTACATGGACAGGGGACTGACCACGAGCAGTACTTC.

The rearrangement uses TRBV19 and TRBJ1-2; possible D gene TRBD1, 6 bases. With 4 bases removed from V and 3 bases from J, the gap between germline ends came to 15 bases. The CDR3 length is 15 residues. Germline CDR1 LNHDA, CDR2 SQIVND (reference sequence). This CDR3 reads CASSTRQAHHYGYTF. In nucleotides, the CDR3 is TGTGCCAGTAGTACGCGACAGGCCCATCACTATGGCTACACCTTC. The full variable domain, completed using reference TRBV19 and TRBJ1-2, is DGGITQSPKYLFRKEGQNVTLSCEQNLNHDAMYWYRQDPGQGLRLIYYSQIVNDFQKGDIAEGYSVSREKKESFPLTVTSAQKNPTAFYLCASSTRQAHHYGYTFGSGTRLTVV.

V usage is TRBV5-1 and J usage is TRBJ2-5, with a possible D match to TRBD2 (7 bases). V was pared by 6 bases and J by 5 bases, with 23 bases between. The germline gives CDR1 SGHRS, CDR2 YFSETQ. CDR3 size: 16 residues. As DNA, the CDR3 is TGCGCCAGCAACTGGCGGGGGCCTGTGGGGGGCGAGACCCAGTACTTC. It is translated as CASNWRGPVGGETQYF.

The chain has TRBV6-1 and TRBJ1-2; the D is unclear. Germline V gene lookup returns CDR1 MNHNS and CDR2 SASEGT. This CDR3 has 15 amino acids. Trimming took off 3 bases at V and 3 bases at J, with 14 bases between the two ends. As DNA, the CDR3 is TGTGCCAGCAGTGAGCCGGCCCGGGGTGACTATGGCTACACCTTC. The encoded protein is CASSEPARGDYGYTF.

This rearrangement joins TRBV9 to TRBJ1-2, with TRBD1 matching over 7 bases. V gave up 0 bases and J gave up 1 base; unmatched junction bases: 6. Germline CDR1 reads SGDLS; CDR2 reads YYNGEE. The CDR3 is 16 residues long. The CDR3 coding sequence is TGTGCCAGCAGCGTAGAAGTGACAGGGAATAACTATGGCTACACCTTC. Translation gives CASSVEVTGNNYGYTF.

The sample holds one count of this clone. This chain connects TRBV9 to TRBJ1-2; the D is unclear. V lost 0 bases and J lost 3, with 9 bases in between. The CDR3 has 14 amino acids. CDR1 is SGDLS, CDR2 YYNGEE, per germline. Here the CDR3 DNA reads TGTGCCAGCAGCGTAGCCTCTATTGACTATGGCTACACCTTC. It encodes CASSVASIDYGYTF.

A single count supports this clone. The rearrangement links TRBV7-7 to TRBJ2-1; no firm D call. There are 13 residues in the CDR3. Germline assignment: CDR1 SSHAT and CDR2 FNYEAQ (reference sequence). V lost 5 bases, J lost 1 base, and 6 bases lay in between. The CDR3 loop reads CASSPRSYNEQFF. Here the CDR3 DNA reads TGTGCCAGCAGCCCCCGGTCCTACAATGAGCAGTTCTTC.

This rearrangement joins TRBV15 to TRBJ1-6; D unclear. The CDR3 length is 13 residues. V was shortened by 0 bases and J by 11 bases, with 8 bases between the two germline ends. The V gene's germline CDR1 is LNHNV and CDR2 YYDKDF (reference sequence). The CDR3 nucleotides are TGTGCCACCAGCAGAGATGGCCGCCCACCCCTCCACTTT. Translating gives CATSRDGRPPLHF. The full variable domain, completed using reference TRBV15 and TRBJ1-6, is DAMVIQNPRYQVTQFGKPVTLSCSQTLNHNVMYWYQQKSSQAPKLLFHYYDKDFNNEADTPDNFQSRRPNTSFCFLDIRSPGLGDTAMYLCATSRDGRPPLHFGNGTRLTVT.

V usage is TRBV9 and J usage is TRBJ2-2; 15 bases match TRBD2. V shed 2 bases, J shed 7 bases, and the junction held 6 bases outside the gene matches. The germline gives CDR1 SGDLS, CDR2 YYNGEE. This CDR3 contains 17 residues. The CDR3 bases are TGTGCCAGCAGCGTCCCCCGGACTAGCGGGGGGGTCGGGGAGCTGTTTTTT. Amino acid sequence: CASSVPRTSGGVGELFF.

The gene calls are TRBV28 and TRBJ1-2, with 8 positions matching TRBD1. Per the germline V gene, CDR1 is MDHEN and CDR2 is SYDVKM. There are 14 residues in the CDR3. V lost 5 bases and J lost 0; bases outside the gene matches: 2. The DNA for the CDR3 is TGTGCCAGCAGTACAGGGGGGGCTAACTATGGCTACACCTTC. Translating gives CASSTGGANYGYTF.

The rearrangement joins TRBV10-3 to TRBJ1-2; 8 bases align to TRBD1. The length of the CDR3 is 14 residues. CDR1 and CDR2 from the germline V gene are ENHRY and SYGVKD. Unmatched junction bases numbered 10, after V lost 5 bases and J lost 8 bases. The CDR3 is CAISRQGTAEGYTF. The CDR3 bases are TGTGCCATCAGTAGACAGGGGACCGCTGAAGGCTACACCTTC.

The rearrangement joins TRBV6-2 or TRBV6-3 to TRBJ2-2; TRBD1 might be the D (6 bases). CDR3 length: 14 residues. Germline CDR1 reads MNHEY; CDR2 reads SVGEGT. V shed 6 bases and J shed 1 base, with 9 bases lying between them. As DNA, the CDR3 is TGTGCCAGCAGCACGGACAGGAACACCGGGGAGCTGTTTTTT. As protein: CASSTDRNTGELFF.

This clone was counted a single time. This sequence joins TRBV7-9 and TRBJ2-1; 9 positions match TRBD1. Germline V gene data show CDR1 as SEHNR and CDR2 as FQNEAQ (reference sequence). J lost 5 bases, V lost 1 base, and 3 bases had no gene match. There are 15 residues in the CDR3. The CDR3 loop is CASSLEGQGNNEQFF. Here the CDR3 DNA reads TGTGCCAGCAGCTTAGAGGGACAGGGAAACAATGAGCAGTTCTTC. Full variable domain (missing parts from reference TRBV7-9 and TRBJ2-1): DTGVSQNPRHKITKRGQNVTFRCDPISEHNRLYWYRQTLGQGPEFLTYFQNEAQLEKSRLLSDRFSAERPKGSFSTLEIQRTEQGDSAMYLCASSLEGQGNNEQFFGPGTRLTVL.

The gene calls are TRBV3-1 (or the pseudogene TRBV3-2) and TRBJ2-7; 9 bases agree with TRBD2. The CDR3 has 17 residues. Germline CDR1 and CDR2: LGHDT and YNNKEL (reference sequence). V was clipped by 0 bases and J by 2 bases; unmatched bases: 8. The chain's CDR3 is CASSQDSGTSSAYEQYF. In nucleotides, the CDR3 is TGTGCCAGCAGCCAAGATAGCGGGACTAGCTCTGCCTACGAGCAGTACTTC.